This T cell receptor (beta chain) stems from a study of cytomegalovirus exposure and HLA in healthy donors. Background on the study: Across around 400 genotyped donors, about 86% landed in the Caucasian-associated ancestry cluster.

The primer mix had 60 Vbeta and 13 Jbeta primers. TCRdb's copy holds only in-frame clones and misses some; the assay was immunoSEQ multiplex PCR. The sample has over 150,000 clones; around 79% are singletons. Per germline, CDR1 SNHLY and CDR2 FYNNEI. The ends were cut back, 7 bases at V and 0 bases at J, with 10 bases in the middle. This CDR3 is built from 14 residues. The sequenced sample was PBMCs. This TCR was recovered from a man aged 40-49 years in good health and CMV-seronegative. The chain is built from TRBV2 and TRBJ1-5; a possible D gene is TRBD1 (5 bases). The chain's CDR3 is CASNQGYSNQPQHF. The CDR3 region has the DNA TGTGCCAGCAACCAGGGCTATAGCAATCAGCCCCAGCATTTT.